This T cell receptor (beta chain) was sequenced for a study of blood T cell repertoires in COVID-19 (dated by TCRdb to the early 2020s). Looking at the study overall: The collaborator samples originated in the United States, Italy and Spain and spanned the acute and convalescent phases of COVID-19. The prospective study material was composed of cDNA or gDNA derived from T cells, B-cell-depleted T cells, or PBMCs. The repertoires were made available in a free public database intended to serve as a resource for research on the immune response to SARS-CoV-2. Deeply sampled blood TCRbeta repertoires from subjects exposed to, actively infected with, or recovered from COVID-19 were included in the dataset. A de-identified subject ID, COVID-19 status, age in years and sex were almost always included in the sample metadata. The samples were drawn from two sources: the first 160 participants of the ongoing ImmuneRACE study, and about 1,300 subjects contributed by 6 global collaborators. Where available, HLA class I and class II types were taken from metadata supplied by the sample provider and were not determined by assay-based typing.

What the study reported, not specific to this receptor: The amount of clinical and demographic metadata varied by source and participant and was provided uncurated.

V is clipped by 4 bases and J by 6 bases, and the sequence between their germline boundaries is 11 bases long. According to the germline V gene (reference sequence), CDR1 reads SGHNT and CDR2 reads YYREEE. Measured from the cysteine to the phenylalanine, the CDR3 is 13 residues long. Solely the CDR3 DNA is kept, with 39 bases framed from the first base. Enrolling through a virtual design, the prospective study's participants ranged in age from roughly 18 to 95 years and lived across roughly 23 United States geographic areas. In the prospective study, cohorts were assigned on the basis of participant-reported clinical history obtained from a screening survey and a study questionnaire. A participant counted as exposed if, within 2 weeks of entering the study, that participant had been in contact with someone who had a PCR-confirmed or clinician-diagnosed COVID-19 case. Each participant in the prospective study had whole blood, serum and a nasopharyngeal or oropharyngeal swab collected by mobile phlebotomists. Over a roughly 2-month period, participants in the prospective study had the option of providing additional blood draws and questionnaires. Blood samples from the prospective study were shipped frozen or at room temperature prior to DNA extraction.

With regard to this clone: Its cognate antigen has yet to be identified. It has no much larger one-base neighbor in the sample; base qualities were not kept.

TCRbeta CDR3 regions were amplified from genomic DNA using the immunoSEQ Assay, a bias-controlled multiplex PCR. In the source study's methods: The number of nucleated cells in each sample was estimated by amplification of reference gene primers within the assay. To quantify the absolute abundance of each unique TCRbeta CDR3 rearrangement, sequence reads were collapsed and filtered. For each sample, productive Simpson clonality was calculated as the square root of Simpson's diversity index across productive rearrangements. TCRdb's version of the immuneACCESS table is confined to in-frame rearrangements and falls short of the full clone set. An unresolved V gene accounts for under half of the shortfall where checked; the remainder is of unknown origin. That table is the source of V, J and clone size, and D and trimming were worked out from the DNA. Within this sample are about 270,000 clones, with about 91% of them counted one time only. The ten largest account for 2.8% of the sample.

The sequence came from a man between 35 and 55 years old who had been exposed to COVID-19. This chain is built from TRBV5-4 and TRBJ2-1, with a weak D call of TRBD2 (6 bases match). Sequencing was carried out using PBMCs or T cells enriched from blood (not recorded which). The CDR3 loop reads CASSRTSSNEQFF. The DNA sequence is TGTGCCAGCAGCAGAACTAGCAGCAATGAGCAGTTCTTC.